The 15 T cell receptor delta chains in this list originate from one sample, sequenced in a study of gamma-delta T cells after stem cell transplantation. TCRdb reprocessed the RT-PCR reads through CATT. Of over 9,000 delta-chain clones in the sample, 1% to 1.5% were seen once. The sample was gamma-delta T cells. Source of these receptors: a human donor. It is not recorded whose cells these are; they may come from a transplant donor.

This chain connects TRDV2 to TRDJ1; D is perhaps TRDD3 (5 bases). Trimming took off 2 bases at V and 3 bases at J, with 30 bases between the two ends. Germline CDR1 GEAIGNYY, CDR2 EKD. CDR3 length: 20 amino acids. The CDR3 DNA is TGTGCCTGTGACAACCTCTCTCTGTTATCAACTGGACAATGCGCCGATAAACTCATCTTT. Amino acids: CACDNLSLLSTGQCADKLIF.

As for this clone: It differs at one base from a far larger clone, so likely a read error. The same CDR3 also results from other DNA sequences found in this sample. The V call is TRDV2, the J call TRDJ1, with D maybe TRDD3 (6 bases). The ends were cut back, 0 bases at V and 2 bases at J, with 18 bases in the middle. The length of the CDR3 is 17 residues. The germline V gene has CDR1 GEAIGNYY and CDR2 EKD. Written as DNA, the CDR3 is TGTGCCTGTGACACCCTTCTCAACTCTGGGGATACCGATAAACTCATCTTT. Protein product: CACDTLLNSGDTDKLIF.

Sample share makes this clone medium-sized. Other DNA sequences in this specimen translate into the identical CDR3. The CDR3, as DNA: TGTGCCTGTGACACCGTACTGGGGGATACCTTATCCACCGATAAACTCATCTTT. This translates into CACDTVLGDTLSTDKLIF. This chain uses TRDV2 with TRDJ1, with 12 bases aligning to TRDD3. Germline CDR1 and CDR2: GEAIGNYY and EKD. Trimming took 0 bases from V and 1 from J; bases not matched to a gene: 8. This CDR3 has 18 residues.

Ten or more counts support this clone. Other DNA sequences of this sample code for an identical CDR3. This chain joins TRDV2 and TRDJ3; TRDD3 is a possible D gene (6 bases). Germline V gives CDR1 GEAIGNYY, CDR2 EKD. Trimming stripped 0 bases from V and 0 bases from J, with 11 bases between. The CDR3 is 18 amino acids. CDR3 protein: CACDTAGGSSWDTRQMFF. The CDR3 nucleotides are TGTGCCTGTGACACCGCAGGGGGAAGCTCCTGGGACACCCGACAGATGTTTTTC.

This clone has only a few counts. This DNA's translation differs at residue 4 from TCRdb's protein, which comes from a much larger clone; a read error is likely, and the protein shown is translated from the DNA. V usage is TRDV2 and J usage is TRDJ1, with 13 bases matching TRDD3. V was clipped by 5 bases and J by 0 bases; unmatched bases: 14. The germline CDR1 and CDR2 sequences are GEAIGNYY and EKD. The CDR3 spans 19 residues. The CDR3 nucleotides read TGTGCCTGTGCACCCCTACTGGGGGATACGCTCTCATACACCGATAAACTCATCTTT. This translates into CACAPLLGDTLSYTDKLIF.

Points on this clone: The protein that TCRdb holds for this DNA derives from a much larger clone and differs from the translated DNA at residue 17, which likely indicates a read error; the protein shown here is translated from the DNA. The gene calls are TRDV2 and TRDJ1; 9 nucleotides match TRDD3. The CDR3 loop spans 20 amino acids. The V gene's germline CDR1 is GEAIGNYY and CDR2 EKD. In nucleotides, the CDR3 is TGTGCCTGTGACAAAGTTACTGGGGGAGAACCAACTCAGGACACCGATAGACTCATCTTT. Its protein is CACDKVTGGEPTQDTDRLIF.

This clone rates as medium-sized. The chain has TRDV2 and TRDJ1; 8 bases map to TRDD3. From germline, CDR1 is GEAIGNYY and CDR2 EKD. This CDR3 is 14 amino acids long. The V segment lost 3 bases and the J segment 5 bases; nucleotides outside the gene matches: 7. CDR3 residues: CACDSVWDTDKLIF. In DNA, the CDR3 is TGTGCCTGTGACTCTGTGTGGGATACGGATAAACTCATCTTT.

The CDR3 region has the DNA TGTGCCTGTGCTGGCCTGGGGACAGCCATAGCAGCCGATAAACTCATCTTT. Residues: CACAGLGTAIAADKLIF. The rearrangement uses TRDV2 and TRDJ1, with D possibly being TRDD3 (6 bases). Germline V gene lookup returns CDR1 GEAIGNYY and CDR2 EKD. The V end was cut by 5 bases, the J end by 3 bases, with 24 bases between. The CDR3 loop spans 17 amino acids.

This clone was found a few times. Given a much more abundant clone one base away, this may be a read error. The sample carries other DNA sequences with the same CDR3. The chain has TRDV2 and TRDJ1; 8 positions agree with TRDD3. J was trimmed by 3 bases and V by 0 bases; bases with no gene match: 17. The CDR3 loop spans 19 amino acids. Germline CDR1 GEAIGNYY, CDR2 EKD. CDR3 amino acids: CACDTVETGGYAKADKLIF. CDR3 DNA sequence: TGTGCCTGTGACACCGTAGAAACTGGGGGGTACGCCAAAGCCGATAAACTCATCTTT.

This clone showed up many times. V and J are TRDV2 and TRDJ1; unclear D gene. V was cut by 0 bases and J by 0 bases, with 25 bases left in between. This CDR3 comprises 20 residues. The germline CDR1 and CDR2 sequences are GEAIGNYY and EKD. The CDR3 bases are TGTGCCTGTGACACCGTGTGGTCGGGACCCCCTCATAGAAACACCGATAAACTCATCTTT. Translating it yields CACDTVWSGPPHRNTDKLIF.

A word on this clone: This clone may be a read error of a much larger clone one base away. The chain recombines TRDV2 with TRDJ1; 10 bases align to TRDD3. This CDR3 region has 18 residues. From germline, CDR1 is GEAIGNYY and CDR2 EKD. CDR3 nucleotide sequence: TGTGCCTGTGGCACCGTTGTAAGTGGGGGATACAACACCGATAAACTCATCTTT. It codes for CACGTVVSGGYNTDKLIF.

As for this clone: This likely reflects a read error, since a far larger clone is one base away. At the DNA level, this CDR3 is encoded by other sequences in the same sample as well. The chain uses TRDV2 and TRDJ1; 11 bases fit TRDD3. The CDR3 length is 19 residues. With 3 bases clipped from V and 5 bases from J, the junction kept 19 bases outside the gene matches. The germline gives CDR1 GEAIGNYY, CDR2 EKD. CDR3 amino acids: CACDPVRPGGYRAEDKLIF. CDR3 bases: TGTGCCTGTGACCCGGTAAGGCCTGGGGGATACCGAGCAGAGGATAAACTCATCTTT.

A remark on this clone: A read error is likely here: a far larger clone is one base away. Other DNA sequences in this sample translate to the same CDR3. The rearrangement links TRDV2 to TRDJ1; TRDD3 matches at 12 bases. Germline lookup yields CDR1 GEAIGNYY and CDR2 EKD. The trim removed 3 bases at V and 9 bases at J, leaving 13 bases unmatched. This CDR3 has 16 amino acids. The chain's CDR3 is CACDPLLGDTTEELIF. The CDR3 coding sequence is TGTGCCTGTGACCCTCTACTGGGGGATACAACTGAAGAACTCATCTTT.

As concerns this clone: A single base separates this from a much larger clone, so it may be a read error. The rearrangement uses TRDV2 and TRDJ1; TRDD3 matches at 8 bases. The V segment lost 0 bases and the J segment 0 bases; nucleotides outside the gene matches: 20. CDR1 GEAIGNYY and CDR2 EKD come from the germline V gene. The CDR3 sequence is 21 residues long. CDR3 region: CACDTVRKEMGDPTYTDKLIF. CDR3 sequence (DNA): TGTGCCTGTGACACCGTCCGGAAGGAAATGGGGGATCCTACGTACACCGATAAACTCATCTTT.

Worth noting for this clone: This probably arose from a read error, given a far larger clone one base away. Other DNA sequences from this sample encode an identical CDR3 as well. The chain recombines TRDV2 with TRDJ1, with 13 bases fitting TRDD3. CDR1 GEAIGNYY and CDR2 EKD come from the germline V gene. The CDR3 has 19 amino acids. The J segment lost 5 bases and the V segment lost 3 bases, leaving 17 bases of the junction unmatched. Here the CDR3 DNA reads TGTGCCTGTGACTCCCTACTGGGGGATACGAAGTCGCTCACTGATAAACTCATCTTT. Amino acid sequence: CACDSLLGDTKSLTDKLIF.